Reported below is one T cell receptor (beta chain). It has no known antigen specificity. Nothing much larger sits one base from this clone, and base qualities are not available. This specimen comes from a study of T cell clones after liver transplantation (dated by TCRdb to between 2019 and 2020). For the study in its entirety: The samples were obtained from ITN030ST, a randomized trial that attempted immunosuppression withdrawal within 2 years after liver transplantation. Donor-reactive T cell clones were identified by TCRbeta sequencing after a pre-transplant mixed lymphocyte reaction and then tracked in post-transplant blood. As an antigen-independent comparator for donor-reactive sequences, third party-reactive TCRbeta sequences were also identified from pre-transplant MLRs. Of the eight recipients, a few were HCV-positive, while the remaining recipients had been transplanted for non-autoimmune, non-viral indications. No induction therapy was given to the subjects, and standard immunosuppression was administered until randomization at 12-24 months post-transplant. Tolerance meant complete immunosuppression withdrawal for at least one year without liver enzymes rising beyond twice the upper limit of normal. Blood samples were taken pre-transplant, pre-randomization before withdrawal, and post-randomization after full withdrawal or failed withdrawal. The study cohort included 8 liver transplant recipients, of whom 3 were classified as tolerant and 5 as non-tolerant. Results and caveats for the whole study, not just this receptor: Donor-reactive sequences decreased more than third party-reactive sequences, which suggests partial antigen-specific deletion that was not related to withdrawal success. Because allograft tissue specimens were not available, migration of donor-reactive T cells into the graft, rather than deletion, may have occurred. Because of small, heterogeneous patient numbers and non-standardized post-transplant time points, the conclusions were only preliminary. A significant post-transplant decrease in circulating donor-reactive CD4 TCRbeta sequences was observed in most of the 8 subjects, irrespective of tolerance or HCV status. When repertoire turnover was accounted for, significantly reduced detection of donor-reactive sequences was found in 7 of 8 subjects for CD4 and in 8 of 8 subjects for CD8. In a couple of subjects, low numbers of available donor cells limited the measurable donor-reactive repertoire.

Compared with germline, V lacks 5 bases and J lacks 7 bases; bases without a gene match: 9. Taken from cysteine to phenylalanine, the CDR3 has 15 residues. Only CDR3 DNA remains: 45 bases, in frame from the first base. As encoded in the germline V gene, CDR1 is SGHTA while CDR2 is FQGTGA. Unstimulated PBMCs, after thawing, were stained for CD3, CD4 and CD8 and then FACS-sorted into CD3+CD4+ and CD3+CD8+ populations. Each of the 8 studied subjects was randomized to immunosuppression withdrawal. The Qiagen DNeasy Blood and Tissue Kit was used for isolation of genomic DNA. Frozen genomic DNA underwent high-throughput TCRbeta CDR3 sequencing by immunoSEQ, including PCR amplification, mapping, bias correction and internal controls. On the authors' methods: Productive rearrangements were retained, and unique TCRbeta sequences were defined by the CDR3 nucleotide sequence together with the V and J gene. For a sequence to be called donor-reactive, it needed a frequency of at least 0.01% and at least 5-fold expansion in CFSE-low cells compared with unstimulated pre-transplant cells. Minimum frequency thresholds were set for each subject based on the unstimulated sample with the lowest template count, ensuring at least 90% detection power. Jensen-Shannon divergence between the top 1000 TCRbeta sequences after and before transplant was used to measure repertoire turnover. Two-sided Fisher's exact tests were used to test for changes in the detection of donor-reactive sequences. Entries here come from immuneACCESS through TCRdb and include only in-frame sequences with V and J called. Some clones fail to appear in such tables; in the studies checked, an unresolved V gene covers under half of the shortfall, and the cause of the remainder is unknown. The V and J calls and clone size come from that table; D and trimming were worked out from the DNA. A total of around 70,000 clones appear in this sample, 80% to 95% of them only once. The top ten clones comprise roughly 0.98% of the sample.

This sequence originates from a human patient who received a liver transplant. Because of the transplant, the T cells may be the graft donor's rather than the patient's own. The chain couples TRBV7-3 to TRBJ2-3; TRBD2 matches 10 bases in the middle. Sequences were derived from CD4+ T cells from blood, sampled about 26 months after liver transplant. The sequenced DNA: TGTGCCAGCAGCCTCGCCGGGACTAGCGATCATACGCAGTATTTT. Protein translation: CASSLAGTSDHTQYF.